The 11 T cell receptor beta chains below all came from one sample that was sequenced in a study of cytomegalovirus exposure and HLA in healthy donors. 13 Jbeta primers and 60 Vbeta primers were used for the PCR. The repertoire was sequenced with immunoSEQ multiplex PCR; TCRdb's copy has only in-frame clones and lacks some. Of roughly 90,000 clones listed, approximately 80% are singletons. The sequencing sample was made of PBMCs. These TCRs come from a man under 40 in good health and CMV-seropositive.

The chain employs TRBV29-1 and TRBJ2-2; 8 nucleotides agree with TRBD1. The V segment lost 7 bases and the J segment 6 bases; nucleotides outside the gene matches: 13. This CDR3 has 15 amino acids. The germline gives CDR1 SQVTM, CDR2 ANQGSEA. CDR3 coding DNA: TGCAGCGCCCGAGGGGACAGGATCGGGGCCGGGGAGCTGTTTTTT. It translates to CSARGDRIGAGELFF.

The chain has TRBV5-1 and TRBJ2-5; D possibly corresponds to TRBD1 (6 bases). CDR1 SGHRS and CDR2 YFSETQ come from the germline V gene. V lost 2 bases to trimming and J lost 2 bases, with 13 bases between them. This CDR3 comprises 15 residues. In DNA, the CDR3 is TGCGCCAGCAGCTTTTCCGGACAGCTTCAAGAGACCCAGTACTTC. This translates into CASSFSGQLQETQYF.

This rearrangement joins TRBV28 to TRBJ1-5; 11 bases line up with TRBD1. The V gene end was trimmed by 5 bases and the J gene end by 0 bases; junction bases not matched to a gene: 12. This CDR3 has 19 residues. Germline V gene sequence: CDR1 MDHEN, CDR2 SYDVKM. CDR3 sequence reads: CASSHPSGTGGDSNQPQHF. Here the CDR3 DNA reads TGTGCCAGCAGTCACCCCTCCGGGACAGGGGGTGATAGCAATCAGCCCCAGCATTTT.

The gene calls are TRBV10-1 and TRBJ1-1, with 10 positions matching TRBD1. The CDR3 spans 15 residues. In germline, CDR1 is WNHNN, CDR2 SYGVQD (reference sequence). V was pared by 8 bases and J by 6 bases, with 12 bases of the junction left unmatched. CDR3 DNA: TGCGCCAGCGGGCAGGGACAGGGGAACAAGGCTGAAGCTTTCTTT. As protein: CASGQGQGNKAEAFF.

This chain uses TRBV5-1 with TRBJ1-5; D perhaps matches TRBD1 (6 bases). Trimming removed 4 bases at V and 4 bases at J, with 9 bases between. Germline CDR1 is SGHRS and CDR2 is YFSETQ. The CDR3 loop spans 13 amino acids. The CDR3 region is CASSPTGNQPQHF. The CDR3 coding sequence is TGCGCCAGCAGCCCCACAGGGAATCAGCCCCAGCATTTT.

The chain combines TRBV5-1 with TRBJ2-7; 8 positions agree with TRBD2. The germline CDR1 and CDR2 sequences are SGHRS and YFSETQ. This CDR3 comprises 16 residues. Germline trimming cut 3 bases from V and 9 bases from J; bases unmatched to any gene: 17. The CDR3 region is CASSYGSGTPSAVQYF. CDR3 DNA sequence: TGCGCCAGCAGCTACGGTAGCGGGACTCCATCGGCGGTGCAGTACTTC.

The gene calls are TRBV5-4 and TRBJ2-2; 8 positions match TRBD1. CDR1 and CDR2 from the germline V gene are SGHNT and YYREEE (reference sequence). This CDR3 is 15 amino acids long. J lost 5 bases, V lost 3 bases, and 6 bases had no gene match. This CDR3 reads CASSWTGKGTGELFF. DNA of the CDR3: TGTGCCAGCAGCTGGACAGGGAAGGGGACCGGGGAGCTGTTTTTT.

Notes on this clone: One end of the junction fails to match germline, which may point to a read error. V is TRBV7-9 and J is TRBJ2-1, with D tentatively TRBD1 (5 bases). This CDR3 comprises 14 residues. CDR1 is SEHNR, CDR2 FQNEAQ, per germline (reference sequence). The CDR3 region is CSSSLTQGYNEQFF. CDR3 in DNA: TGTTCCAGCAGCTTAACTCAGGGCTACAATGAGCAGTTCTTC.

The chain has TRBV11-3 and TRBJ2-5; 8 nucleotides line up with TRBD1. CDR1 SGHNT and CDR2 YENEEA come from the germline V gene. This CDR3 contains 15 residues. J was trimmed by 2 bases and V by 3 bases; bases with no gene match: 5. The CDR3: CASSFTGGRQETQYF. CDR3 in DNA: TGTGCCAGCAGCTTCACAGGGGGACGGCAAGAGACCCAGTACTTC.

This chain joins TRBV30 and TRBJ2-6; TRBD1 aligns across 7 bases. This CDR3 has 18 amino acids. V dropped 2 bases and J dropped 0; count of bases not matched to a gene: 10. Germline CDR1 and CDR2: GTSNPN and SVGIG (reference sequence). The CDR3 sequence: CAWSNIGDSLSGANVLTF. The CDR3 coding sequence is TGTGCCTGGAGTAATATTGGGGACAGCCTCTCTGGGGCCAACGTCCTGACTTTC.

The chain links TRBV5-1 to TRBJ2-1; D may be TRBD1 (5 bases). Deletions cut 0 bases from V and 1 base from J, with 11 bases between. Germline V gives CDR1 SGHRS, CDR2 YFSETQ. The CDR3 is 16 residues long. CDR3 bases: TGCGCCAGCAGCTTGGACCAGGGCCCATCCTACAATGAGCAGTTCTTC. Encoded protein: CASSLDQGPSYNEQFF.